The subject of this entry is one T cell receptor beta chain. Antigen unknown. This sample is drawn from a study of beta chain features in type 1 diabetes. Broader study findings: The study found that naive, central memory and Treg TCRB repertoires appeared more similar in patients than in healthy donors. Across all four CD4+ subsets, people with type 1 diabetes showed modestly shorter TCRB CDR3s.

Expressed TCRB transcripts were sequenced because the isolated RNA had all been reverse transcribed beforehand. Some clones are missing from TCRdb's copy, which holds only in-frame ones; the method was immunoSEQ multiplex PCR. Found here are roughly 250,000 clones, about a fifth of them singletons; the top ten hold 0.028%. The sequenced sample was naive CD4+ T cells from blood. This receptor was obtained from a woman between 40 and 50 years old with type 1 diabetes.

This CDR3 reads CASSSGDATNYGYTF. CDR3 in DNA: TGTGCCAGCAGTTCGGGAGACGCCACCAACTATGGCTACACCTTC. The V and J genes are TRBV28 and TRBJ1-2; D ambiguous. Per germline, CDR1 MDHEN and CDR2 SYDVKM. With 4 bases removed from V and 2 bases from J, the gap between germline ends came to 14 bases. The CDR3 totals 15 residues.